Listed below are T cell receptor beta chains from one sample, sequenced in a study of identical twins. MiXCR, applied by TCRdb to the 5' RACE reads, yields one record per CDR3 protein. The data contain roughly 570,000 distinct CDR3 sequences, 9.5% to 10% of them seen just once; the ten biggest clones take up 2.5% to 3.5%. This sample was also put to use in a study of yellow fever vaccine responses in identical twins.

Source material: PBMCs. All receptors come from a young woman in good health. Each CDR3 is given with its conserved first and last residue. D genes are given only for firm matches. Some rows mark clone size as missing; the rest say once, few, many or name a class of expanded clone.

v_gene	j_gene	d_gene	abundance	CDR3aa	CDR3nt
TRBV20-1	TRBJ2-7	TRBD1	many	CSAGDSRSYEQYF	TGCAGTGCTGGGGACAGCCGCTCCTACGAGCAGTACTTC
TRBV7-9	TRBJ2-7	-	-	CASSPPVGEAHYEQYF	TGTGCCAGCAGCCCCCCCGTGGGGGAGGCTCACTACGAGCAGTACTTC
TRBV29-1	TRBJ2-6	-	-	CSVERGTGANVLTF	TGCAGCGTTGAACGGGGAACTGGGGCCAACGTCCTGACTTTC
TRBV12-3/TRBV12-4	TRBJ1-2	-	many	CASSPGRKVGYTF	TGTGCCAGCAGCCCGGGACGAAAGGTGGGCTACACCTTC
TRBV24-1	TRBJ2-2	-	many	CATSAVHAGELFF	TGTGCCACCAGTGCCGTGCACGCCGGGGAGCTGTTTTTT
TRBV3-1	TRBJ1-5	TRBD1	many	CASSQDLVQGDQPQHF	TGTGCCAGCAGCCAAGATCTCGTGCAGGGGGATCAGCCCCAGCATTTT
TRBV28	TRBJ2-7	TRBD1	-	CASSSGTGRGGYEQYF	TGTGCCAGCAGTTCCGGGACAGGGAGAGGTGGGTACGAGCAGTACTTC
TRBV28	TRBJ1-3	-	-	CASSSPVAGVLNTIYF	TGTGCCAGCAGTTCCCCGGTGGCAGGGGTTTTGAACACCATATATTTT
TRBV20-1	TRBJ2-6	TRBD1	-	CSADRTGKGQGSGANVLTF	TGCAGTGCGGACCGGACAGGAAAAGGCCAAGGCTCTGGGGCCAACGTCCTGACTTTC
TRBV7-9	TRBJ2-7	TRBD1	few	CASSDRDRGDYEQYF	TGTGCCAGCAGCGACCGGGACAGGGGTGACTACGAGCAGTACTTC
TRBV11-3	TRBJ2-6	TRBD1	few	CASSSSGQGLTIPSGANVLTF	TGTGCCAGCAGCTCCTCGGGACAGGGTTTAACCATCCCCTCTGGGGCCAACGTCCTGACTTTC
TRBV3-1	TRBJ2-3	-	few	CASSQVDGLASTDTQYF	TGTGCCAGCAGCCAAGTGGACGGGTTAGCTAGCACAGATACGCAGTATTTT
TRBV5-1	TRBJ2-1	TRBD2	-	CASSLGDIRLAGGPGSYNEQFF	TGCGCCAGCAGCTTGGGAGACATAAGACTAGCGGGGGGGCCCGGCTCCTACAATGAGCAGTTCTTC
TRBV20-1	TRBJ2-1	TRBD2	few	CSARSGSGPEQFF	TGCAGTGCTAGAAGCGGTAGCGGGCCCGAGCAGTTCTTC
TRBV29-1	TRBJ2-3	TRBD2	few	CSVDGRAGTSPDTQYF	TGCAGCGTTGACGGACGGGCGGGGACTAGCCCAGATACGCAGTATTTT
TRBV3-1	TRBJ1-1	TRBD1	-	CASSQTGGSTEAFF	TGTGCCAGCAGCCAAACAGGGGGGAGCACTGAAGCTTTCTTT